This TCR beta chain was captured in a study of shared clonotypes between healthy human individuals (dated by TCRdb to the early 2020s). For the study in its entirety: The cohort included three men and two women between 18 and 49 years of age. Blood TCR repertoires of about five healthy adults were deeply sequenced to estimate repertoire size and the extent of clonotype sharing between individuals. Per donor, three plates each were used for CD4 naive and CD4 memory, two for CD8 naive, and one for CD8 memory. Libraries were prepared and TCR repertoires were sequenced by different laboratories using diverse techniques, in order to increase sequencing depth and limit assay-specific biases. Leukapheresis yielded between about 0.85 and 9.5 billion PBMCs per donor. Study-wide conclusions, independent of this receptor: Because the study included a small number of donors, the genetic and exposure-history diversity represented was limited. Sampling was limited to blood, and TCR repertoires in tissue likely differ from TCR repertoires in blood. Naive subsets generally had larger estimated clonotype richness than memory subsets. Approximately 4.8% of naive CD4, 3.5% of naive CD8, 2% to 2.5% of memory CD4, and around 0.4% of memory CD8 clonotypes were shared across several donors. Incomplete sequencing was indicated by rarefaction of sorted-subset datasets, despite the large sequencing depth. Higher generation probabilities were observed for clonotypes shared by all four sorted-subset donors than for non-shared clonotypes. Pairwise subsampling led to the expectation that sequencing depth would affect the degree of clonotype sharing among donors.

The CDR3 measures 15 amino acids from cysteine to phenylalanine. Only the CDR3 part of the read is kept: 45 bases, read in frame from the first base. Reading the germline V gene gives CDR1 SGHTS and CDR2 YDEGEE. Germline trimming amounts to 2 bases on V and 6 bases on J, with 4 as the count of junction bases outside the gene matches. Donors were healthy HIV-negative adults with no recently reported acute infections or vaccinations. Only Caucasian adults living in Nashville, Tennessee, USA were represented among the donors. Magnetic negative selection was used to enrich CD4+ T cells, after which naive cells were positively selected on CD45RA and the negative fraction became the memory subset. Blood was collected by leukapheresis, and PBMCs were isolated by Ficoll-Histopaque density gradient centrifugation and then cryopreserved in liquid nitrogen vapor phase. Analytical flow cytometry was used to check the purity and quantity of every magnetically sorted T cell population. From each sorted fraction, genomic DNA was isolated and quantified by UV absorbance on a Nanodrop 2000c.

Using the deep immunoSEQ assay, multiplex PCR amplified TCR CDR3 regions from genomic DNA. For each cell subset, the extracted genomic DNA was distributed evenly across all wells of several immunoSEQ 96-well plates, and each plate served as one replicate. For sorted subsets, about 200 ng genomic DNA, equal to 30,000 or so T cell genomes, was loaded into each replicate PCR. Purified libraries were measured with a Qubit 3.0 fluorometer, size-checked on a Bioanalyzer 2100, and measured again with the KAPA Library Quantification kit. Each immunoSEQ 96-well plate was sequenced on its own single-read 150-cycle Illumina NextSeq 550 flow cell. Per the original workflow: Because the immunoSEQ output held only junctional sequences and lacked quality scores, the filtering could not match the filtering applied to full-length reads. To assign V/J genes and CDR3, sequences were annotated against IMGT germline references using PyIR, a Python wrapper for IgBLAST v1.9. Any read was removed if the V/J assignment was weak (E-value above 1e-6), the CDR3 was missing, or the read contained stop codons, out-of-frame junctions, or ambiguous translated residues. A V3J clonotype was defined by an identical inferred V gene, J gene, and CDR3 amino acid sequence. The percentage overlap between two repertoires was calculated by dividing the number of shared unique clonotypes by the size of the smaller repertoire. Richness of each repertoire was evaluated using RTK rarefaction, the Chao1 estimator, and Recon v2.1 estimates of unobserved clonotypes. OLGA was used to compute generation probabilities for all TCRbeta clonotypes that the gDNA method yielded from a handful of donors. Drawn from immuneACCESS, this table holds only the in-frame rearrangements with V and J called that TCRdb kept. Clones are partly lost; checked studies trace under half to an unresolved V gene and leave the rest unexplained. D and trimming come from the DNA, and the V and J calls and clone size come from that table. The sample contains a few million clones, around nine tenths of them found a single time. The ten largest make up roughly 0.15% of the sample.

Worth noting for this clone: Its antigen remains unidentified. No base quality information exists; no much larger clone differs at one position.

The source of this sequence is a young man in good health. The sequenced sample consisted of naive CD4+ T cells sorted from blood. The cell subset or site label here, explained by the study, means: CD45RA+ positively selected. The rearrangement joined TRBV5-8 to TRBJ2-2, with 10 junctional bases fitting TRBD1. The CDR3 reads CASSFDGQGAGELFF. In nucleotides, the sequence is TGTGCCAGCAGCTTCGACGGACAGGGGGCCGGGGAGCTGTTTTTT.